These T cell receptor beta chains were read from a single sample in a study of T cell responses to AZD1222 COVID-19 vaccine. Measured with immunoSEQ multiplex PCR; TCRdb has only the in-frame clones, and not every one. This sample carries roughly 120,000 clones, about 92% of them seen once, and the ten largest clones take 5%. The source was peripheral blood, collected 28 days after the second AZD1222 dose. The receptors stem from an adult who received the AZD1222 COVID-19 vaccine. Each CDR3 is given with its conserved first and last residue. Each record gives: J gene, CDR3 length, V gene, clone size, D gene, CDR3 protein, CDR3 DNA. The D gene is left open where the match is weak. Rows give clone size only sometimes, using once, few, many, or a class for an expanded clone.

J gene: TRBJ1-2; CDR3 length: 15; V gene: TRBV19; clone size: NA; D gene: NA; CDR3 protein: CASSIGSGVRYGYTF; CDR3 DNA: TGTGCCAGTAGTATTGGTTCGGGGGTAAGGTATGGCTACACCTTC
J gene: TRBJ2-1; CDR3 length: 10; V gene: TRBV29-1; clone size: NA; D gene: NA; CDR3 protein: CSGVGEEQFF; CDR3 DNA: TGCAGCGGGGTGGGGGAGGAGCAGTTCTTC
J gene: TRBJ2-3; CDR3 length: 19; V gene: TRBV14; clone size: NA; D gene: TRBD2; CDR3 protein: CASSQGGGLAGGFGDTQYF; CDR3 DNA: TGTGCCAGCAGCCAAGGAGGTGGTCTAGCGGGAGGATTTGGAGATACGCAGTATTTT
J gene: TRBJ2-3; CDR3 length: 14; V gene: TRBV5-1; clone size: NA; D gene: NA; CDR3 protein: CASSRAGFTDTQYF; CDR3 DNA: TGCGCCAGCAGCAGAGCGGGTTTTACAGATACGCAGTATTTT
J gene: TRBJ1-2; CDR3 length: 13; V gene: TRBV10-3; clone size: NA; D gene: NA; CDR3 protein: CAISERESYGYTF; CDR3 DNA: TGTGCCATCAGTGAGCGGGAATCCTATGGCTACACCTTC
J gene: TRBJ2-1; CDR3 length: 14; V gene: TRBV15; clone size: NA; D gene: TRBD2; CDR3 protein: CATSRDRLAHEQFF; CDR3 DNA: TGTGCCACCAGCAGAGATCGACTAGCTCATGAGCAGTTCTTC
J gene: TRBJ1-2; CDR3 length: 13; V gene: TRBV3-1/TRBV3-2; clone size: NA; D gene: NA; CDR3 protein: CASSKGARGGYTF; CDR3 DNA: TGTGCCAGCAGCAAAGGGGCCCGGGGCGGCTACACCTTC
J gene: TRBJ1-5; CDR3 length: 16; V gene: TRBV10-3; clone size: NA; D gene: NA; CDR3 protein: CAISGGEPMSSQPQHF; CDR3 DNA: TGTGCCATCAGTGGCGGGGAACCGATGTCGAGTCAGCCCCAGCATTTT
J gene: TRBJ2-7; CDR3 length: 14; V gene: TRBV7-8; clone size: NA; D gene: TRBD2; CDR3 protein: CASSWTSGVYEQYF; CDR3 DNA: TGTGCCAGCAGCTGGACTAGCGGGGTCTACGAGCAGTACTTC
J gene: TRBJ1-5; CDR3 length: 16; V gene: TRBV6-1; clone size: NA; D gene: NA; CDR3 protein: CASSELEYSSNQPQHF; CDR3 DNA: TGTGCCAGCAGTGAATTGGAATATTCTAGCAATCAGCCCCAGCATTTT
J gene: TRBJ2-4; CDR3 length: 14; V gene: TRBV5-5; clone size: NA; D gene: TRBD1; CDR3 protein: CASSPGQGGNIQYF; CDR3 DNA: TGTGCCAGCAGCCCGGGACAGGGCGGAAACATTCAGTACTTC
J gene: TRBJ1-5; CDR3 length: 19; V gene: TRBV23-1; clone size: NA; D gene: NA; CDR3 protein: CASSQWALGGAGSNQPQHF; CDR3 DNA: TGCGCCAGCAGTCAATGGGCCCTTGGGGGGGCTGGAAGCAATCAGCCCCAGCATTTT
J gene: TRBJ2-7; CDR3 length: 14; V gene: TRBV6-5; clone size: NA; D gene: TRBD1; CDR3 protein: CATDPGQGKGEQYF; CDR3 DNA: TGTGCCACGGACCCGGGACAGGGTAAAGGGGAGCAGTACTTC
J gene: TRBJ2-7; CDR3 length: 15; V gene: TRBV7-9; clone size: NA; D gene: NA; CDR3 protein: CASSPQWSGAHEQYF; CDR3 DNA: TGTGCCAGCAGCCCCCAGTGGTCGGGAGCCCACGAGCAGTACTTC
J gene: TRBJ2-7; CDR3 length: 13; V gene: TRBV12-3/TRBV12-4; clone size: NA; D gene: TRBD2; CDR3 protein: CASTLYGEGEQYF; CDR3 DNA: TGTGCCAGCACCCTCTACGGGGAGGGCGAGCAGTACTTC
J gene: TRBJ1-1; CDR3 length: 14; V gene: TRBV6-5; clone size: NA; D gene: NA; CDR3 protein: CASSHGVANTEAFF; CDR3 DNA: TGTGCCAGCAGTCACGGGGTTGCGAACACTGAAGCTTTCTTT
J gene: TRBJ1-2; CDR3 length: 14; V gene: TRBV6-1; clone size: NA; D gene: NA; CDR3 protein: CASSEAAGLDGYTF; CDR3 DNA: TGTGCCAGCAGTGAAGCAGCCGGGTTGGACGGCTACACCTTC
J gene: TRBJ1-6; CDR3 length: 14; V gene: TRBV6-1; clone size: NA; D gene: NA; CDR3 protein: CASSEGARNSPLHF; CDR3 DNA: TGTGCCAGCAGTGAGGGGGCAAGGAATTCACCCCTCCACTTT
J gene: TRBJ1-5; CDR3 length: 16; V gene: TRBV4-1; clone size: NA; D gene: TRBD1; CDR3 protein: CASSQQGTGTYQPQHF; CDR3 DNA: TGCGCCAGCAGCCAACAAGGGACAGGTACTTACCAGCCCCAGCATTTT
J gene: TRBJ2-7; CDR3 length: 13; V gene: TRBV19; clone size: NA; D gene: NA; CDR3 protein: CASSIGGGREQYF; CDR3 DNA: TGTGCCAGTAGTATTGGTGGAGGACGCGAGCAGTACTTC
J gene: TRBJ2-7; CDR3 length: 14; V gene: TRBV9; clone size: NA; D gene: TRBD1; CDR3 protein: CASSALGDSASQYF; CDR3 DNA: TGTGCCAGCAGCGCGCTCGGGGACAGTGCATCCCAGTACTTC
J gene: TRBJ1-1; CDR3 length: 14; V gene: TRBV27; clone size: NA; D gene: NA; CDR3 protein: CASAIQGGGTEAFF; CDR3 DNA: TGTGCCAGCGCCATACAGGGAGGCGGCACTGAAGCTTTCTTT
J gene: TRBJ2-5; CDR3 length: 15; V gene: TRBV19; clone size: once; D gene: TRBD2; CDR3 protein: CASTRDYRYQETQYF; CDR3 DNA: TGTGCCAGTACCAGGGACTATAGGTACCAAGAGACCCAGTACTTC
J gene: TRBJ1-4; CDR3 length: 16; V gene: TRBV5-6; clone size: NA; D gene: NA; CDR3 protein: CASSLAQGGLNEKLFF; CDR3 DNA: TGTGCCAGCAGCTTGGCCCAGGGAGGACTAAATGAAAAACTGTTTTTT
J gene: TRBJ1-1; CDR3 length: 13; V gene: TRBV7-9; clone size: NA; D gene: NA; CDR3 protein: CASSLGDPTEAFF; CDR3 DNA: TGTGCCAGCAGCTTAGGGGACCCCACTGAAGCTTTCTTT
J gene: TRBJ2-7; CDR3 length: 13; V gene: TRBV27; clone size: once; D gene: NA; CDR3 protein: CASSKRNSYEQYF; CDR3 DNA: TGTGCCAGCAGTAAGCGGAACTCCTACGAGCAGTACTTC
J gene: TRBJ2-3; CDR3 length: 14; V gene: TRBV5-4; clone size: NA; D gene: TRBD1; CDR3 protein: CASSSGQGVDTQYF; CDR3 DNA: TGTGCCAGCAGCTCGGGACAGGGTGTAGATACGCAGTATTTT
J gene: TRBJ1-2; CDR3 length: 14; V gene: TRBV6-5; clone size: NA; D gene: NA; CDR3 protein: CASSRRAGNYGYTF; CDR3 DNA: TGTGCCAGCAGTAGACGTGCAGGGAACTATGGCTACACCTTC
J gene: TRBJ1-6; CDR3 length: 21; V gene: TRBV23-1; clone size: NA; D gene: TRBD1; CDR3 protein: CASTFPGQPLSLPSYNSPLHF; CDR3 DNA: TGCGCCAGCACCTTCCCGGGACAGCCCCTTAGTCTCCCCAGCTATAATTCACCCCTCCACTTT
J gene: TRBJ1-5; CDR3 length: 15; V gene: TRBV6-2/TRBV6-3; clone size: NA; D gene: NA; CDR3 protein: CASSPAGGGNQPQHF; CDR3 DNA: TGTGCCAGCAGTCCCGCGGGGGGGGGTAATCAGCCCCAGCATTTT
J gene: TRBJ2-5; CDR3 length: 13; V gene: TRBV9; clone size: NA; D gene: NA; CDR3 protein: CASSGRELETQYF; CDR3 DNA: TGTGCCAGCAGCGGCAGGGAGCTAGAGACCCAGTACTTC
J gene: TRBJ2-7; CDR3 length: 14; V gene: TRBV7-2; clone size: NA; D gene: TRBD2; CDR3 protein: CASSLGLYLYEQYF; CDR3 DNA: TGTGCCAGCAGCTTGGGACTATACCTCTACGAGCAGTACTTC
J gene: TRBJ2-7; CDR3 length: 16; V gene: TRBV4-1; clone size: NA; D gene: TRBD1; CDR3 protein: CASSQPGTGGLYEQYF; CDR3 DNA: TGCGCCAGCAGCCAACCAGGGACAGGGGGCCTATACGAGCAGTACTTC
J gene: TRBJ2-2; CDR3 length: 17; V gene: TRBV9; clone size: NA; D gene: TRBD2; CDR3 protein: CASSVAKRGANTGELFF; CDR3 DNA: TGTGCCAGCAGCGTAGCGAAGCGGGGGGCCAACACCGGGGAGCTGTTTTTT
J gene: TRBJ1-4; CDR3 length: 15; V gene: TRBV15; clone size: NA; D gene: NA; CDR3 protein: CATSRLGGTNEKLFF; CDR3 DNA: TGTGCCACCAGCAGACTAGGGGGAACTAATGAAAAACTGTTTTTT
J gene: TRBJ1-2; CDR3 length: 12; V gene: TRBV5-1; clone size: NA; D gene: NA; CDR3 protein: CASREANYGYTF; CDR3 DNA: TGCGCCAGCAGAGAAGCAAACTATGGCTACACCTTC
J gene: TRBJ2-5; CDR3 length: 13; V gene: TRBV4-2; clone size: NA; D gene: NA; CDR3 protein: CASSQLLGETQYF; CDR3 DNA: TGTGCCAGCAGCCAATTACTTGGCGAGACCCAGTACTTC
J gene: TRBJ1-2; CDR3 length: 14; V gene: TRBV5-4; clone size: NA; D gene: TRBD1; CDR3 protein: CASSQQGEDYGYTF; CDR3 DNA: TGTGCCAGCAGCCAACAGGGGGAGGACTATGGCTACACCTTC
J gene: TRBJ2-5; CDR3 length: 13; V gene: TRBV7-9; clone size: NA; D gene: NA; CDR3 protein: CASSLIRQETQYF; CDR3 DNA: TGTGCCAGCAGCCTGATACGGCAAGAGACCCAGTACTTC
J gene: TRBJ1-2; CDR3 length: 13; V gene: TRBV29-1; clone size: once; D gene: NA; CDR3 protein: CSVLGGEGYGYTF; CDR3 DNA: TGCAGCGTTCTGGGAGGTGAGGGCTATGGCTACACCTTC
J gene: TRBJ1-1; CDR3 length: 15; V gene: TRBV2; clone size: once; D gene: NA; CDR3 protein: CASSELGRLSAEAFF; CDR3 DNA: TGTGCCAGCAGTGAGTTAGGACGTCTGAGCGCTGAAGCTTTCTTT
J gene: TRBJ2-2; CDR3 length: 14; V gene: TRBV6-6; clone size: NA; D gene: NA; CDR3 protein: CASSYTQGGGELFF; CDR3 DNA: TGTGCCAGCAGTTACACCCAGGGAGGCGGGGAGCTGTTTTTT
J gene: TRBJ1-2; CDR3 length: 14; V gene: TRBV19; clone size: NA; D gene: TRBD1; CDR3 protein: CASSMDRGYGGYTF; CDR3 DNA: TGTGCCAGTAGTATGGACAGGGGGTACGGTGGCTACACCTTC
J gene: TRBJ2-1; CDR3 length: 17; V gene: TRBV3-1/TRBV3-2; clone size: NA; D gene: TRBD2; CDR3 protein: CASSQGTSGGFYNEQFF; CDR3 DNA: TGTGCCAGCAGCCAGGGGACTAGCGGGGGGTTCTACAATGAGCAGTTCTTC
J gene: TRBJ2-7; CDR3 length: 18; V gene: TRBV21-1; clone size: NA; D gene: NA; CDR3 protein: CASSDSRRWNREHYEQYF; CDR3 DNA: TGTGCCAGCAGCGACTCACGCCGATGGAACAGGGAACATTACGAGCAGTACTTC
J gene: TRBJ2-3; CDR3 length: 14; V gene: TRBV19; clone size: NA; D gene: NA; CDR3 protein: CASSLGPPEDTQYF; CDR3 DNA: TGTGCCAGTAGTTTGGGACCGCCGGAAGATACGCAGTATTTT
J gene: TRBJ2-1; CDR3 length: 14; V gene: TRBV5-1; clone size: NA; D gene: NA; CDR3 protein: CASSLVPAPGEQFF; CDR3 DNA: TGCGCCAGCAGTCTTGTCCCCGCCCCCGGTGAGCAGTTCTTC
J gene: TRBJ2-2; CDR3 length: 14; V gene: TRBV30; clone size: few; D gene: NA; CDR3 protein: CAWSVQLNTGELFF; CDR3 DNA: TGTGCCTGGAGTGTACAGCTAAACACCGGGGAGCTGTTTTTT